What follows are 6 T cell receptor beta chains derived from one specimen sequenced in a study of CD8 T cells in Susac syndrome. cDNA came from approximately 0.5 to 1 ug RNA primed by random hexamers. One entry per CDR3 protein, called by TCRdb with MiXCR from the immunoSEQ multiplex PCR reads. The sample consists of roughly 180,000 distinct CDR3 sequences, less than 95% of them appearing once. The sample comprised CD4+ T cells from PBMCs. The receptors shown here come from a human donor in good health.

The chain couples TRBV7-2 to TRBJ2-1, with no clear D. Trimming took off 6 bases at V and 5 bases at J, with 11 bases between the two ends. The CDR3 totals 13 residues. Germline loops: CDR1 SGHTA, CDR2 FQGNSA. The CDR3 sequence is CASSQGRDNEQFF. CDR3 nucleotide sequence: TGTGCCAGCAGTCAAGGACGGGACAATGAGCAGTTCTTC.

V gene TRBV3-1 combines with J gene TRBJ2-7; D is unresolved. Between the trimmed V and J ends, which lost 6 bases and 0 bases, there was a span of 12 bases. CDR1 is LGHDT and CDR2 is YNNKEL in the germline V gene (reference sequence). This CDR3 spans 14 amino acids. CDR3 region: CASSRVLGSYEQYF. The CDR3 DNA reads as TGTGCCAGCAGTAGGGTCCTCGGCTCCTACGAGCAGTACTTC.

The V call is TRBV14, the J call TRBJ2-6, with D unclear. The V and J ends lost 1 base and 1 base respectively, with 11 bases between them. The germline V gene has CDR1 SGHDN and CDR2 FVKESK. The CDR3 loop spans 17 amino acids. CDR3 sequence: CASSQALGASGANVLTF. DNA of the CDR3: TGTGCCAGCAGCCAAGCACTTGGCGCATCTGGGGCCAACGTCCTGACTTTC.

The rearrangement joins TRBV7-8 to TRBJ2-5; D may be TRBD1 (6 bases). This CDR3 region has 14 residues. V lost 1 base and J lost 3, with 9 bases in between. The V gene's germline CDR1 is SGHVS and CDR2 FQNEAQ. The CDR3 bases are TGTGCCAGCAGCTTAGGTCACAGGGAAGAGACCCAGTACTTC. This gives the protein CASSLGHREETQYF. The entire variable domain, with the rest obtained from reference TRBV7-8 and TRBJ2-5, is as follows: GAGVSQSPRYKVAKRGQDVALRCDPISGHVSLFWYQQALGQGPEFLTYFQNEAQLDKSGLPSDRFFAERPEGSVSTLKIQRTQQEDSAVYLCASSLGHREETQYFGPGTRLLVL.

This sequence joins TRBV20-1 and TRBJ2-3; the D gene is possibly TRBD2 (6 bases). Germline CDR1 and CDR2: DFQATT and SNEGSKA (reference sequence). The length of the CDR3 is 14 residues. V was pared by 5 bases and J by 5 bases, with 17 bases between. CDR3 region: CSALGWGLRDTQYF. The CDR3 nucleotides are TGCAGTGCTCTGGGGTGGGGACTCCGAGATACGCAGTATTTT.

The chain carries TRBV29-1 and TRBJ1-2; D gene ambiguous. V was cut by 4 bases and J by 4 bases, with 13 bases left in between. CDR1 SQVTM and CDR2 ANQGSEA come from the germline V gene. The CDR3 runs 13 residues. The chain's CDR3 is CSVGASAGYGYTF. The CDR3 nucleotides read TGCAGCGTTGGCGCGTCCGCCGGCTATGGCTACACCTTC.